The present TCR beta chain was sequenced within a study of cytomegalovirus exposure and HLA in healthy donors. Study overall: Earlier, 95 million to 140 million unique TCR beta sequences were recovered from approximately 180 million T cells by an analysis. The study's findings and limits: Most TCR sequences were rare, but some public TCRs occurred in many donors.

In the PCR, 60 Vbeta and 13 Jbeta primers were used. Per the authors' pipeline: Per a later analysis, the number of unique TCR beta chains was about 78 million, of which around 10 million were shared. Generated by immunoSEQ multiplex PCR, the TCRdb table keeps only in-frame clones and is missing some. V and J calls and clone size are those listed in that table; D and trimming were worked out from the DNA. The data contain about 37,000 clones, around 81% of them seen just once; the ten biggest clones take up roughly 9.3%. Details on this clone: Its cognate antigen is unknown.

The CDR3 length is 16 residues. The clonotype was recovered from a woman aged 40 to 55 in good health and CMV-seronegative. Sequenced sample: PBMCs. The chain uses TRBV21-1 and TRBJ1-5; the DNA was not compared with TRBD1, the D call given in the table. TRBV21-1 is reported as a pseudogene. CDR3 in DNA: TGTGCCAGTGAACAGGGGGCATTATCAGGCAATCAGCCCCAGCATTTT. It codes for CASEQGALSGNQPQHF.